The 12 T cell receptor beta chains below all came from one sample that was sequenced in a study of Graves' ophthalmopathy and Graves' hyperthyroidism. For repertoire sequencing, the TCR beta CDR3 regions were amplified from RNA transcripts. First-round RT-PCR employed HTBI primers, with a second-round multiplex PCR after it. TCRdb itself ran the multiplex PCR reads through MiXCR, one entry per CDR3 protein. The sample lists over 650,000 distinct CDR3 sequences, 35% to 50% occurring once. Source material: peripheral blood. The source of these receptors is an adult man with Graves' ophthalmopathy.

About this clonotype: The conserved closing phenylalanine or tryptophan is absent in this CDR3, likely reflecting a read error. V usage is TRBV4-3 and J usage is TRBJ2-7; D is ambiguous. The CDR3 is made up of 13 amino acids. Germline loops: CDR1 LGHNA, CDR2 YSLEER. Trimming stripped 4 bases from V and 3 bases from J, with 10 bases between. The DNA of the CDR3 is TGCGCCAGCAGCCCGAGGACGGGCTACGAGCAGTACTAC. Protein sequence: CASSPRTGYEQYY.

This clonotype was recorded at least ten times. The chain joins TRBV20-1 to TRBJ2-6, with TRBD1 matching over 9 bases. The CDR3 length is 16 residues. The V gene end was trimmed by 2 bases and the J gene end by 3 bases; junction bases not matched to a gene: 5. CDR1 and CDR2 (germline): DFQATT, SNEGSKA (reference sequence). The CDR3 nucleotides are TGCAGTGCTAGATTACAGGGGGCTGGTGGGGCCAACGTCCTGACTTTC. Protein sequence: CSARLQGAGGANVLTF.

The CDR3, as DNA: TGTGCCAGCTGTCCTCTCGGACTAGCGGAAGAGACCCAGTACTTC. The encoded protein is CASCPLGLAEETQYF. The chain couples TRBV25-1 to TRBJ2-5; 10 bases are a match to TRBD2. The germline V gene encodes CDR1 MGHDK and CDR2 SYGVNS. Trimming cost V 8 bases and J 3 bases; bases outside gene matches: 9. The CDR3 runs 15 residues.

This chain joins TRBV7-3 and TRBJ2-2; 7 nucleotides agree with TRBD2. The CDR3 consists of 15 residues. The germline gives CDR1 SGHTA, CDR2 FQGTGA. The DNA for the CDR3 is TGTGCTAGACGCGACTTAGCGGGTAGTACCGGGGAGCTGTTTTTT. It specifies CARRDLAGSTGELFF.

This clonotype was seen at least ten times. This chain joins TRBV2 and TRBJ1-5; TRBD1 matches 9 bases. CDR1 and CDR2 from the germline V gene are SNHLY and FYNNEI. The CDR3 has 12 amino acids. With V trimmed by 8 bases and J by 5 bases, 1 base remained unmatched. In nucleotides, the CDR3 is TGTGCCAGCGGACAGGGGCATCAGCCCCAGCATTTT. This translates into CASGQGHQPQHF.

This sequence joins TRBV20-1 and TRBJ2-2, with TRBD2 matching 7 bases. The length of the CDR3 is 17 residues. Per the germline V gene, CDR1 is DFQATT and CDR2 is SNEGSKA (reference sequence). V was pared by 1 base and J by 7 bases, with 15 bases of the junction left unmatched. The CDR3 loop is CSARGGVAGVGGGELFF. Here the CDR3 DNA reads TGCAGTGCTAGAGGTGGGGTGGCGGGAGTTGGAGGCGGGGAGCTGTTTTTT.

The chain carries TRBV6-5 and TRBJ1-6; D is perhaps TRBD1 (5 bases). The CDR3 contains 15 residues. Germline-derived CDR1 and CDR2 are MNHEY and SVGAGI. V dropped 5 bases and J dropped 10 bases, with 18 bases sitting between them. The CDR3 nucleotides read TGTGCCAGCAGTGACGGGACGACCGCCGAATCACCCCTCCACTTT. It yields the protein CASSDGTTAESPLHF.

V gene TRBV12-3 or TRBV12-4 combines with J gene TRBJ1-4; D is uncertain. The CDR3 extends over 17 amino acids. V shed 0 bases and J shed 0 bases, with 11 bases lying between them. The CDR3 protein is CASSLAAPLPTNEKLFF. The CDR3 nucleotides read TGTGCCAGCAGTTTAGCGGCTCCTTTGCCAACTAATGAAAAACTGTTTTTT.

This clonotype was seen repeatedly, ten times or more. V usage is TRBV10-3 and J usage is TRBJ1-5, with TRBD1 identical over 7 bases. This CDR3 spans 14 amino acids. V trimming: 10 bases; J trimming: 6 bases; junction bases outside the gene matches: 12. CDR1 is ENHRY, CDR2 SYGVKD, per germline. The CDR3 here is CASALTGLLQPQHF. The CDR3 coding sequence is TGTGCCAGCGCACTGACAGGGCTCCTTCAGCCCCAGCATTTT.

Turning to this clonotype: Germline is not matched at one junction end, which may reflect a read error. V usage is TRBV7-6 and J usage is TRBJ2-5; D might be TRBD1 (6 bases). This CDR3 comprises 14 residues. Germline CDR1 is SGHVS and CDR2 is FNYEAQ. The CDR3 protein is CASSLRGIRETQCF. The DNA for the CDR3 is TGTGCCAGCAGCCTAAGGGGGATTAGGGAGACCCAGTGCTTC.

This clonotype was observed many times. With a much larger clone just one base away, this may be a read error. This chain uses TRBV5-6 with TRBJ1-2; D gene uncertain. Germline V gives CDR1 SGHDT, CDR2 YYEEEE. V lost 1 base and J 3 bases, leaving 1 base between the germline ends. This CDR3 is built from 11 residues. CDR3 sequence reads: CASSLHYGYTF. The CDR3 DNA sequence: TGTGCCAGCAGCTTGCACTATGGCTACACCTTC.

This clonotype was observed many times. This chain connects TRBV7-8 to TRBJ2-7; the D call may be TRBD1 or TRBD2 (5 bases each). From germline, CDR1 is SGHVS and CDR2 FQNEAQ. Trimming cost V 0 bases and J 5 bases, with 11 bases left between them. The CDR3 has 14 amino acids. This CDR3 is CASSLAQRGNEQYF. CDR3 bases: TGTGCCAGCAGCTTAGCACAACGGGGCAACGAGCAGTACTTC.